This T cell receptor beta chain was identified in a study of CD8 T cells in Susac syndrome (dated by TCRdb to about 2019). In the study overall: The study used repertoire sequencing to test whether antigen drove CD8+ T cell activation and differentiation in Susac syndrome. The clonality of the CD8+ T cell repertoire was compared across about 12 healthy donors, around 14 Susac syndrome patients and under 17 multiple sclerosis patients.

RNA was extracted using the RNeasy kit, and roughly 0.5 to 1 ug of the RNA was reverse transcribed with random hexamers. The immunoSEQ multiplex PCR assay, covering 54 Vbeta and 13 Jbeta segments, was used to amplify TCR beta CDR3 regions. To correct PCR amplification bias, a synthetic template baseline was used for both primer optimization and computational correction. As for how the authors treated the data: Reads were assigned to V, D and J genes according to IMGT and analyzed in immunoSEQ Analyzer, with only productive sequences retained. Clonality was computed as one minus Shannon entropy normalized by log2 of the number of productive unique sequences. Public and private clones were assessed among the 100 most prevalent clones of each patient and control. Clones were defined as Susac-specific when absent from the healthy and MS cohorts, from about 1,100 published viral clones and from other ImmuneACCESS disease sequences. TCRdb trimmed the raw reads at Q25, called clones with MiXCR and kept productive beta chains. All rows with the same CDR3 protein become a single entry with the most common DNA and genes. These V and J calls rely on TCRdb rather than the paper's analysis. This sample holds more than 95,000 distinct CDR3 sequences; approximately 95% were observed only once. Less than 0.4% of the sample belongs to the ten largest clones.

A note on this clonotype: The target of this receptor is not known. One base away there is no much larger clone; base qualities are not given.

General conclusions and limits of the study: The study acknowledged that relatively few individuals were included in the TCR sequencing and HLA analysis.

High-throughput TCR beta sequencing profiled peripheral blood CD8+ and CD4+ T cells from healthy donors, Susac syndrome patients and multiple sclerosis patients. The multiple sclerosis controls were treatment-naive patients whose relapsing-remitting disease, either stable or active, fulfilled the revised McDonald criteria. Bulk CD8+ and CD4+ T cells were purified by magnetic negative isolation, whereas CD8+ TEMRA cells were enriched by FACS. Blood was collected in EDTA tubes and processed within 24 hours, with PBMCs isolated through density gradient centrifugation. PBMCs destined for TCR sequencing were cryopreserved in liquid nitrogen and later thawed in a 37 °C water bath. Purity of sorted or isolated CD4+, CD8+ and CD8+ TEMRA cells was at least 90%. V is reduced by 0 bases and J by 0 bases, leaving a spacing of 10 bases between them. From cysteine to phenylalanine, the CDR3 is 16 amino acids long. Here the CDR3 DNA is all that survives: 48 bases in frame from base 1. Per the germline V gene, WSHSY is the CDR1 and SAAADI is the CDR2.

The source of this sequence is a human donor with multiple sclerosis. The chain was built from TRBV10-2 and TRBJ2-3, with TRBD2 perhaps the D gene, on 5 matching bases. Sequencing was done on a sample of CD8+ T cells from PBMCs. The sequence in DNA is TGCGCCAGCAGTGAGTCGGAAGCGGCTAGCACAGATACGCAGTATTTT. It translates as CASSESEAASTDTQYF.